The 7 T cell receptor beta chains below come from one sample, sequenced in a study of blood T cell repertoires in COVID-19. The assay was immunoSEQ multiplex PCR, and TCRdb's table has in-frame clones only and misses some. The table lists roughly 68,000 clones, approximately 90% of them singletons. The sequencing sample was made of peripheral blood. The receptors shown here come from a woman aged 80 or over with active COVID-19.

V and J are TRBV19 and TRBJ1-4, with 7 positions matching TRBD1. CDR1 is LNHDA and CDR2 is SQIVND in the germline V gene (reference sequence). With V trimmed by 7 bases and J by 7 bases, 9 bases remained unmatched. The CDR3 sequence is 14 residues long. CDR3 DNA sequence: TGTGCCAGTACCACGACAGGGTCGAGTGAAAAACTGTTTTTT. It is translated as CASTTTGSSEKLFF.

This rearrangement joins TRBV28 to TRBJ2-7, with D perhaps matching TRBD1 (6 bases). V was cut by 7 bases and J by 2 bases, with 12 bases left in between. Germline V gene data show CDR1 as MDHEN and CDR2 as SYDVKM. The CDR3 extends over 13 amino acids. CDR3 DNA sequence: TGTGCCAGCACCTCGGACAGACCCTACGAGCAGTACTTC. The encoded protein is CASTSDRPYEQYF.

V gene TRBV28 combines with J gene TRBJ1-5, with D possibly being TRBD1 (5 bases). V was pared by 7 bases and J by 1 base, with 11 bases between. CDR3 size: 14 residues. In germline, CDR1 is MDHEN, CDR2 SYDVKM. The CDR3 protein is CASNRGPSNQPQHF. The DNA for the CDR3 is TGTGCCAGCAATAGGGGTCCGAGCAATCAGCCCCAGCATTTT.

This chain connects TRBV4-1 to TRBJ2-2, with 7 bases identical to TRBD1. V shed 0 bases, J shed 7 bases, and the junction held 5 bases outside the gene matches. This CDR3 contains 15 residues. From germline, CDR1 is MGHRA and CDR2 YSYEKL. The CDR3 reads CASSQEDRVNGELFF. The DNA for the CDR3 is TGCGCCAGCAGCCAAGAAGACAGGGTAAACGGGGAGCTGTTTTTT.

This sequence joins TRBV5-1 and TRBJ2-7; 11 nucleotides align to TRBD1. V was pared by 0 bases and J by 6 bases, with 5 bases of the junction left unmatched. The CDR3 runs to 15 residues. Germline CDR1 is SGHRS and CDR2 is YFSETQ. The CDR3 protein is CASSLGGTGGTEQYF. Here the CDR3 DNA reads TGCGCCAGCAGCTTGGGTGGGACAGGGGGTACCGAGCAGTACTTC.

J is TRBJ2-3 and V is TRBV12-5, with a weak D call TRBD1 (6 bases). Trimming stripped 1 base from V and 3 bases from J, with 14 bases between. Germline V gene sequence: CDR1 LGHNT, CDR2 FRNRAP. This CDR3 is built from 16 residues. DNA for the CDR3: TGTGCTAGTGGTTTGGGGGGTCAGGGGACAACAGATACGCAGTATTTT. Translating it yields CASGLGGQGTTDTQYF.

This chain connects TRBV11-2 to TRBJ1-4; D uncertain. With 2 bases removed from V and 5 bases from J, the gap between germline ends came to 18 bases. Per the germline V gene, CDR1 is SGHAT and CDR2 is FQNNGV. This CDR3 has 17 residues. CDR3 amino acids: CASSLRGWADENEKLFF. CDR3 bases: TGTGCCAGCAGCTTACGCGGGTGGGCAGACGAAAATGAAAAACTGTTTTTT.